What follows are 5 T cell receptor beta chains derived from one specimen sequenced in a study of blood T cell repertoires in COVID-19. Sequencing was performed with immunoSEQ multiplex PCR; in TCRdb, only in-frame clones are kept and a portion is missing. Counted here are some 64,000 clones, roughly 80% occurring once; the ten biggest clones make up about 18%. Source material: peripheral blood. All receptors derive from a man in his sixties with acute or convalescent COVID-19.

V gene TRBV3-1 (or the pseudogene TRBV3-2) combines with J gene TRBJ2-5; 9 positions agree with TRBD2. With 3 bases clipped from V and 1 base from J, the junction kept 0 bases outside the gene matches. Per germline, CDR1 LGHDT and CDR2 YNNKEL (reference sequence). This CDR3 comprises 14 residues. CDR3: CASSQTSGQETQYF. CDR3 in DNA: TGTGCCAGCAGCCAGACTAGCGGCCAAGAGACCCAGTACTTC.

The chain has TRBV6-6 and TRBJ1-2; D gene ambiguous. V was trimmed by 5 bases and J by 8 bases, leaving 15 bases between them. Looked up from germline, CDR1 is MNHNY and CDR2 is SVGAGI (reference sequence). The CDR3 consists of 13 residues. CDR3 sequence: CASSQTTGGGYTF. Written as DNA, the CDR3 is TGTGCCAGCAGTCAAACTACCGGTGGAGGCTACACCTTC.

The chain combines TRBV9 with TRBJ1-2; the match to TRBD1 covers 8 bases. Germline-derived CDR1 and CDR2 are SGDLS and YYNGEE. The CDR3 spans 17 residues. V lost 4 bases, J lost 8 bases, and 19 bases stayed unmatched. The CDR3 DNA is TGTGCCAGCAGCCCCCATGCGCAGGGGGCGCTGGGGGGCGGCTACACCTTC. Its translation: CASSPHAQGALGGGYTF.

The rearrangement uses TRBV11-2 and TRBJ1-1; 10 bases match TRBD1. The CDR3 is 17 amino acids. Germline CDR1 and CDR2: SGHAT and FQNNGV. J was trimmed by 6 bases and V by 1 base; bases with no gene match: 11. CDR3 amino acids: CASSLAEGTGAEAEAFF. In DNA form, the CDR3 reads TGTGCCAGCAGCTTAGCTGAGGGGACAGGGGCGGAGGCTGAAGCTTTCTTT.

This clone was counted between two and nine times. In DNA, the CDR3 is TGTGCCAGCTCCCTGGGACAGGGGAACTATGGCTACACCTTC. Its translation is CASSLGQGNYGYTF. V is TRBV27 and J is TRBJ1-2; 10 nucleotides match TRBD1. Trimming removed 8 bases from V and 2 bases from J; junction bases left unmatched: 5. Germline loops: CDR1 MNHEY, CDR2 SMNVEV (reference sequence). The CDR3 is made up of 14 amino acids.